The 21 T cell receptor beta chains below were found in one sample sequenced in a study of vaccination effects on CD4 cells after COVID-19. Sequenced by immunoSEQ multiplex PCR; TCRdb stores in-frame clones only, minus some. This sample has about 76,000 clones, with about 74% found just once. Isolation of CD4+ T cells took place after more than 9 days of culture. The antigens for these receptors are not known. The sample in question was CD4+ T cells from PBMCs cultured without peptide, obtained before COVID-19 vaccination. The receptors here all came from a human donor who received a COVID-19 vaccine.

J is TRBJ2-5 and V is TRBV9; 8 bases agree with TRBD1. CDR3 length: 16 amino acids. Germline V gives CDR1 SGDLS, CDR2 YYNGEE. V shed 0 bases, J shed 0 bases, and the junction held 4 bases outside the gene matches. This CDR3 is CASSVGTGTYQETQYF. CDR3 DNA: TGTGCCAGCAGCGTAGGGACAGGGACCTACCAAGAGACCCAGTACTTC. The variable domain in full, with the rest retrieved from reference TRBV9 and TRBJ2-5, is DSGVTQTPKHLITATGQRVTLRCSPRSGDLSVYWYQQSLDQGLQFLIQYYNGEERAKGNILERFSAQQFPDLHSELNLSSLELGDSALYFCASSVGTGTYQETQYFGPGTRLLVL.

V is TRBV6-1 and J is TRBJ2-7, with D unclear. Germline V gene sequence: CDR1 MNHNS, CDR2 SASEGT. V gave up 0 bases and J gave up 4 bases, with 19 bases separating them. The CDR3 loop spans 17 amino acids. The CDR3 spells CASSEARLTASVYEQYV. The CDR3 DNA is TGTGCCAGCAGTGAAGCGCGGTTGACGGCCTCTGTTTACGAGCAGTACGTC.

The chain recombines TRBV6-5 with TRBJ2-4; D call uncertain. CDR1 is MNHEY, CDR2 SVGAGI, per germline. The CDR3 spans 14 residues. The germline V and J ends were trimmed by 5 bases and 1 base, with 9 bases remaining between them. The CDR3 region has the DNA TGTGCCAGCAGTCGTGGTGGGGCCAAAAACATTCAGTACTTC. Translation gives CASSRGGAKNIQYF.

The CDR3 region is CASSLSVSDTQYF. The CDR3 DNA reads TGTGCCAGCAGCTTGTCTGTATCAGATACGCAGTATTTT. V is TRBV5-5 and J is TRBJ2-3; D is unclear. This CDR3 comprises 13 residues. Trimming removed 1 base at V and 4 bases at J, with 7 bases between. Germline CDR1 is SGHKS and CDR2 is YYEKEE (reference sequence).

The chain couples TRBV7-9 to TRBJ2-4; D is tentatively TRBD1 or TRBD2 (5 bases each). The germline gives CDR1 SEHNR, CDR2 FQNEAQ (reference sequence). The CDR3 is 16 residues long. The V and J ends lost 5 bases and 0 bases respectively, with 14 bases between them. CDR3 DNA: TGTGCCAGCAGCCGAGGGACGGTCCTAGCCAAAAACATTCAGTACTTC. This translates into CASSRGTVLAKNIQYF.

In this sample, this clone turned up a few times. V is TRBV6-2 or TRBV6-3 and J is TRBJ1-5; 8 bases agree with TRBD1. V lost 2 bases to trimming and J lost 1 base; unmatched junction nucleotides: 1. The germline CDR1 and CDR2 sequences are MNHEY and SVGEGT. CDR3 length: 15 amino acids. This CDR3 reads CASSYAGGSNQPQHF. In nucleotides, the CDR3 is TGTGCCAGCAGTTACGCAGGGGGCAGCAATCAGCCCCAGCATTTT.

CDR3 bases: TGTGCCAGCAGCCAAGAACAGGTGCTAGGGATTGAGCAGTTCTTC. This encodes CASSQEQVLGIEQFF. V usage is TRBV3-1 (or the pseudogene TRBV3-2) and J usage is TRBJ2-1; tentative D call: TRBD1 (5 bases). Trimming pared 0 bases from V and 9 bases from J, leaving 15 bases between. The CDR3 extends over 15 amino acids. Germline V gene data show CDR1 as LGHDT and CDR2 as YNNKEL (reference sequence).

The genes are TRBV9 and TRBJ2-2; D unresolved. V was cut by 0 bases and J by 1 base, with 10 bases left in between. The CDR3 length is 16 residues. Germline CDR1 reads SGDLS; CDR2 reads YYNGEE. The chain's CDR3 is CASSVAGFGNTGELFF. DNA of the CDR3: TGTGCCAGCAGCGTAGCTGGTTTTGGGAACACCGGGGAGCTGTTTTTT.

This clone was recorded only once. The chain recombines TRBV7-2 with TRBJ1-5, with a possible D match to TRBD1 (5 bases). CDR1 is SGHTA, CDR2 FQGNSA, per germline. The V gene lost 5 bases and the J gene lost 2 bases, with 10 bases spanning the gap. The CDR3 has 14 residues. The CDR3 nucleotides are TGTGCCAGCAGCCGGGACGTGGGCAATCAGCCCCAGCATTTT. It specifies CASSRDVGNQPQHF. The full variable domain, in which reference TRBV7-2 and TRBJ1-5 provide the parts outside the CDR3, is GAGVSQSPSNKVTEKGKDVELRCDPISGHTALYWYRQSLGQGLEFLIYFQGNSAPDKSGLPSDRFSAERTGGSVSTLTIQRTQQEDSAVYLCASSRDVGNQPQHFGDGTRLSIL.

The genes are TRBV7-8 and TRBJ2-5, with 9 bases lining up with TRBD1. Germline V lookup: CDR1 SGHVS, CDR2 FQNEAQ. V dropped 5 bases and J dropped 4; count of bases not matched to a gene: 8. The CDR3 consists of 15 residues. For the CDR3, the DNA is TGTGCCAGCAGCCAAAACAGGGGGCTGCGAGAGACCCAGTACTTC. Residues: CASSQNRGLRETQYF.

This chain connects TRBV2 to TRBJ2-4; perhaps TRBD1 as D (6 bases). V lost 6 bases and J lost 2, with 11 bases in between. This CDR3 region has 14 residues. Germline V gene lookup returns CDR1 SNHLY and CDR2 FYNNEI. The CDR3 here is CASREGTPKNIQYF. The DNA for the CDR3 is TGTGCCAGCAGAGAGGGGACACCCAAAAACATTCAGTACTTC.

The V gene is TRBV7-3, the J gene TRBJ2-5; tentative D call: TRBD2 (7 bases). The CDR3 is 15 residues long. Trimming left V 2 bases short and J 1 base short, with 11 bases between. CDR1 is SGHTA and CDR2 is FQGTGA in the germline V gene. The CDR3 DNA is TGTGCCAGCAGCTTAGGCGGGGGCCTCCAAGAGACCCAGTACTTC. Residues: CASSLGGGLQETQYF.

In this sample, this clone turned up a few times. This chain joins TRBV5-1 and TRBJ2-7, with a possible D match to TRBD2 (5 bases). The CDR3 is 14 residues long. The V and J ends lost 0 bases and 6 bases respectively, with 13 bases between them. Looked up from germline, CDR1 is SGHRS and CDR2 is YFSETQ. CDR3 bases: TGCGCCAGCAGCTTGGGGTTTGGCGAGGGCGAGCAGTACGTC. Protein product: CASSLGFGEGEQYV.

The V and J genes are TRBV28 and TRBJ1-1; D possibly corresponds to TRBD1 (5 bases). Trimming shortened V by 1 base and J by 5 bases, and 14 bases separated the two germline ends. The length of the CDR3 is 15 residues. From germline, CDR1 is MDHEN and CDR2 SYDVKM. The CDR3 coding sequence is TGTGCCAGCAGTTTATCGACCCCTGAGGGGACTGAAGCTTTCTTT. This gives the protein CASSLSTPEGTEAFF.

This chain uses TRBV29-1 with TRBJ1-2; no firm D call. V was cut by 2 bases and J by 6 bases, with 10 bases left in between. The germline gives CDR1 SQVTM, CDR2 ANQGSEA. This CDR3 is 12 amino acids long. CDR3 in amino acids: CSVERHVDGYTF. DNA for the CDR3: TGCAGCGTTGAAAGGCACGTTGATGGCTACACCTTC.

The chain employs TRBV5-1 and TRBJ1-5; D possibly corresponds to TRBD1 (5 bases). This CDR3 comprises 14 residues. Germline CDR1 is SGHRS and CDR2 is YFSETQ. Between the trimmed V and J ends, which lost 3 bases and 3 bases, there was a span of 10 bases. The DNA for the CDR3 is TGCGCCAGCAGCTCGGGACTGACCAATCAGCCCCAGCATTTT. Translating it yields CASSSGLTNQPQHF.

The DNA for the CDR3 is TGTGCCAGCAGTACCGGGCCCGTCGGTTCACCCCTCCACTTT. Protein: CASSTGPVGSPLHF. The V gene is TRBV6-5, the J gene TRBJ1-6; D gene uncertain. The CDR3 runs 14 residues. Germline lookup yields CDR1 MNHEY and CDR2 SVGAGI. Trimming left V 5 bases short and J 9 bases short, with 14 bases between.

This clone was seen just once. The V and J genes are TRBV27 and TRBJ1-1; D is unclear. There are 16 residues in the CDR3. CDR1 and CDR2 from the germline V gene are MNHEY and SMNVEV (reference sequence). Between the trimmed V and J ends, which lost 0 bases and 0 bases, there was a span of 11 bases. This CDR3 is CASSLSQGIMNTEAFF. DNA of the CDR3: TGTGCCAGCAGTTTATCCCAAGGTATCATGAACACTGAAGCTTTCTTT.

The chain joins TRBV18 to TRBJ2-1; TRBD1 agrees at 8 bases. Germline V gives CDR1 KGHSH, CDR2 LQKENI. Unmatched junction bases numbered 3, after V lost 3 bases and J lost 8 bases. This CDR3 spans 13 amino acids. DNA for the CDR3: TGTGCCAGCTCACCTATGACAGGGGATGAGCAGTTCTTC. Amino acids: CASSPMTGDEQFF.

The chain uses TRBV10-3 and TRBJ1-1; D not certain. This CDR3 is built from 15 residues. Trimming stripped 0 bases from V and 0 bases from J, with 8 bases between. Germline V gene sequence: CDR1 ENHRY, CDR2 SYGVKD. DNA of the CDR3: TGTGCCATCAGTGAGTCCCAGGATCTGAACACTGAAGCTTTCTTT. It codes for CAISESQDLNTEAFF.

The V call is TRBV7-9, the J call TRBJ2-1; D uncertain. V lost 7 bases and J 6 bases, leaving 13 bases between the germline ends. The CDR3 loop spans 13 amino acids. CDR1 is SEHNR and CDR2 is FQNEAQ in the germline V gene (reference sequence). In DNA form, the CDR3 reads TGTGCCAGCACCCTTAGCAGAGCCAATGAGCAGTTCTTC. Translation gives CASTLSRANEQFF.